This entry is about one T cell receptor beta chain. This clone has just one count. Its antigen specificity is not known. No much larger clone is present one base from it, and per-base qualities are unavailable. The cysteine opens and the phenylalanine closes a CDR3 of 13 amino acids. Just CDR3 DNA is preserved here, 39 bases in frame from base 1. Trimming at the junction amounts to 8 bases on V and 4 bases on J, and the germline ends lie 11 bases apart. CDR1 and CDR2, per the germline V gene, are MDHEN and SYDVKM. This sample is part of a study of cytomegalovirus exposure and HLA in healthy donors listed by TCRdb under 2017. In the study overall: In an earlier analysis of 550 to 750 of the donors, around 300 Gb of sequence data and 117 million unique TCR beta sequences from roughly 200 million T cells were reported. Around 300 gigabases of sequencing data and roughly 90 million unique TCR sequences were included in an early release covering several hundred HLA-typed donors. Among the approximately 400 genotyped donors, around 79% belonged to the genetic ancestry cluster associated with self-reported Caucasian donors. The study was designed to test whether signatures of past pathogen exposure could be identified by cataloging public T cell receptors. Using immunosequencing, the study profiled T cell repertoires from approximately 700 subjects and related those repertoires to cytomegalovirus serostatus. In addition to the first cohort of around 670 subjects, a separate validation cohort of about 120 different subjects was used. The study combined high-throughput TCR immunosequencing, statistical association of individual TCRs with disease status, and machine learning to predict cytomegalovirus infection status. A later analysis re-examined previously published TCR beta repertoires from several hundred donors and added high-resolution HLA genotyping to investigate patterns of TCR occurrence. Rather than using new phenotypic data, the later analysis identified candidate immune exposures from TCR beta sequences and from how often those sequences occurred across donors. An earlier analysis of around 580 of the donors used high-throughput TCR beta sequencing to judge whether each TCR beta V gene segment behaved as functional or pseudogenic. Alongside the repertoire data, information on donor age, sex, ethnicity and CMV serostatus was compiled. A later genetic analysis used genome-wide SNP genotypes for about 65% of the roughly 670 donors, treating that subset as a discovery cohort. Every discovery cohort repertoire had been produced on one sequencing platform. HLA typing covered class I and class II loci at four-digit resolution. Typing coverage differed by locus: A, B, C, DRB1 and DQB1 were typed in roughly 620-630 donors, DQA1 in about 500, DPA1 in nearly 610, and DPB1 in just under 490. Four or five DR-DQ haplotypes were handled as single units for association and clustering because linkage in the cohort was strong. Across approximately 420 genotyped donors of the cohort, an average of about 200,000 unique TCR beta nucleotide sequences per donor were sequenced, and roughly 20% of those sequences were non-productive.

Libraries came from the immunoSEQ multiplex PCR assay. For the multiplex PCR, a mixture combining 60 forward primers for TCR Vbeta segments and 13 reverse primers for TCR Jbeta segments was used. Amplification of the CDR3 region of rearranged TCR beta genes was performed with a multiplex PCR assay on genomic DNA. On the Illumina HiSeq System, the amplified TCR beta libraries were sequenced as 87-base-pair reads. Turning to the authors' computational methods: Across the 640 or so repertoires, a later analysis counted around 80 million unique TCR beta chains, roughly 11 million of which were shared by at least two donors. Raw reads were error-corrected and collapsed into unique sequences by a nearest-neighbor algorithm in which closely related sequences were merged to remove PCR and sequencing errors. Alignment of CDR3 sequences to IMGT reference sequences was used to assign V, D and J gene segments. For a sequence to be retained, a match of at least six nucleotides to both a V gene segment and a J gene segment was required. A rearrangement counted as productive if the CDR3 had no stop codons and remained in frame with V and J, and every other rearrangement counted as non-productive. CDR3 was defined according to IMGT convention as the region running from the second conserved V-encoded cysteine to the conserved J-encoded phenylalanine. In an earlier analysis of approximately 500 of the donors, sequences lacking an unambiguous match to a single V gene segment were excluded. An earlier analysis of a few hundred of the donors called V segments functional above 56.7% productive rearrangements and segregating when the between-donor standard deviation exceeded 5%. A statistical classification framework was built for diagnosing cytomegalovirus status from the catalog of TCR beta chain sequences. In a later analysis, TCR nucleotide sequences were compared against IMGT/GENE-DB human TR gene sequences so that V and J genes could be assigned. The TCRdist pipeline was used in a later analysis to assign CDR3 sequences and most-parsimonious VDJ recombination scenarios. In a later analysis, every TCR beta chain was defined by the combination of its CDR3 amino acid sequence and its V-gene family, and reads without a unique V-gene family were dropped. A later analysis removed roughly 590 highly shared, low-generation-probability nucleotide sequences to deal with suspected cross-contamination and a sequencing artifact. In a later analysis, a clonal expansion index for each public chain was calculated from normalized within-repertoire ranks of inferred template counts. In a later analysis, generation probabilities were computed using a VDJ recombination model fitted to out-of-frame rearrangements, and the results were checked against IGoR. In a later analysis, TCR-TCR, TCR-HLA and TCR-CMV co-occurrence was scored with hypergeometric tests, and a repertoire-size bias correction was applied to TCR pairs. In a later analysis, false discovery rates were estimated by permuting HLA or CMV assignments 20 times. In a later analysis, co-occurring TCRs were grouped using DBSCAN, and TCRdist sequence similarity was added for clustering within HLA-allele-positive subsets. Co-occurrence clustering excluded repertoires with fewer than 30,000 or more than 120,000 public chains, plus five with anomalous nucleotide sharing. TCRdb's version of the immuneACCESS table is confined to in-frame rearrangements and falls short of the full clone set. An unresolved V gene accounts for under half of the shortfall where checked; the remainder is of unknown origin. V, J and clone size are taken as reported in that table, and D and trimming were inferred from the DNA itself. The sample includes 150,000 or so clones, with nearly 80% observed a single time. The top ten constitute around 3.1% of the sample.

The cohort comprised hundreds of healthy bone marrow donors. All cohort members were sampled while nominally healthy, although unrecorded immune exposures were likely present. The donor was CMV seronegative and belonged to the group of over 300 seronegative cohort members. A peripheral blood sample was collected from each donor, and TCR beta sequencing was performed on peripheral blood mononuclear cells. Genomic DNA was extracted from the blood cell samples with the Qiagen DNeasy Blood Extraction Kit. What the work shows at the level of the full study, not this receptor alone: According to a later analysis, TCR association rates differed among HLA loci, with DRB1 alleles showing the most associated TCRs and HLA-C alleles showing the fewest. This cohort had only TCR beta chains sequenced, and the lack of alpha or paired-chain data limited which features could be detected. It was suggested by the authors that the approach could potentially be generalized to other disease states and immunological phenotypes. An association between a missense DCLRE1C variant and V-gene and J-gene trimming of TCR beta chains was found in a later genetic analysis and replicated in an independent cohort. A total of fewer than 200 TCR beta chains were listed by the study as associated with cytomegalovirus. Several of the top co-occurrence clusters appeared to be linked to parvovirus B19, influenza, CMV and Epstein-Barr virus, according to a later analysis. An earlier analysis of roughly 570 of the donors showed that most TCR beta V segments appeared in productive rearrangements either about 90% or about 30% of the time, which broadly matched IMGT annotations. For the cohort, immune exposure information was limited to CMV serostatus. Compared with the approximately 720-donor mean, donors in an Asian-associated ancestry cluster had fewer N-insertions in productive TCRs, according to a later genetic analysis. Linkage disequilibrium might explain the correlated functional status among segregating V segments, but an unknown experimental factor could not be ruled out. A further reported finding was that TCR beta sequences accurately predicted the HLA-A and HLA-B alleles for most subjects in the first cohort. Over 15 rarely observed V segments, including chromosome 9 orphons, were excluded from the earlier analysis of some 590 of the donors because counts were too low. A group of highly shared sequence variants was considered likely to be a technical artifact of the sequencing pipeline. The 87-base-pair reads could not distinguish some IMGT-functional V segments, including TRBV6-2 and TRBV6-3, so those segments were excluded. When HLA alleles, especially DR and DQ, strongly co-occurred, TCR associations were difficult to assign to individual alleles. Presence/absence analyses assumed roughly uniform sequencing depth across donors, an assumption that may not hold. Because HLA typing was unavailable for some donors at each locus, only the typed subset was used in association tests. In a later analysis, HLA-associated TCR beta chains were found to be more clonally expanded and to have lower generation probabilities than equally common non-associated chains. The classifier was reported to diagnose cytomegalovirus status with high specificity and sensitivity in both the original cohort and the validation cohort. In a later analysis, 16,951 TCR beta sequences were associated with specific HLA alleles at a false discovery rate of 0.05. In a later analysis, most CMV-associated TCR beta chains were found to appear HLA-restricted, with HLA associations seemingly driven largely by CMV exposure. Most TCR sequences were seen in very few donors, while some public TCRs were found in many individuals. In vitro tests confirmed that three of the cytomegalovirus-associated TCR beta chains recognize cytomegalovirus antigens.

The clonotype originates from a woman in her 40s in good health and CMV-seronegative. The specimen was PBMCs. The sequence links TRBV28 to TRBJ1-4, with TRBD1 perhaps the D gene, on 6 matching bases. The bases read TGTGCCAGCTCAAGGACAGTTAATGAAAAACTGTTTTTT. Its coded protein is CASSRTVNEKLFF.